The clone carrying this T cell receptor (beta chain) has a single count. Repertoires were generated with immunoSEQ multiplex PCR, while TCRdb's copy carries only in-frame clones and drops some. In the table there are roughly 23,000 clones, about 90% of which are singletons. The entry originates in a study of T cells in localized non-small cell lung cancer. CDR1 SGHRS and CDR2 YFSETQ come from the germline V gene. The V and J ends lost 1 base and 0 bases respectively, with 10 bases between them. This CDR3 is 16 amino acids long. The clonotype comes from a male donor at least 60 years old with stage I squamous cell lung carcinoma. The sample in question was peripheral blood, obtained before any cancer treatment. The J gene is TRBJ2-2, the V gene TRBV5-1, with D possibly called TRBD1 or TRBD2 (5 bases each). CDR3 DNA: TGCGCCAGCAGCTTGACCGGGACGGCGAACACCGGGGAGCTGTTTTTT. It is translated as CASSLTGTANTGELFF.